This record covers a single T cell receptor (beta chain). V shed 6 bases and J 5 bases; nucleotides not matched to a gene: 9. Germline V gene sequence: CDR1 MNHEY, CDR2 SVGAGI. The CDR3 is 15 amino acids. These data originate in a study of blood T cell repertoires in COVID-19. In the study overall: Some COVID-19 samples were acute and others convalescent; all came from the United States, Italy and Spain.

Per the original data handling: The assay estimated nucleated cells by amplifying reference gene primers. The data were produced by immunoSEQ multiplex PCR, yet TCRdb's version contains in-frame clones alone and is incomplete. V, J and clone size reflect that table, while D and trimming were determined from the DNA. The repertoire has 150,000 to 200,000 clones, over 80% of them found once; the top ten carry more than 5%. What was sequenced was peripheral blood. This chain links TRBV6-5 with TRBJ2-1; 8 bases are a match to TRBD1. This receptor was obtained from a woman in her 30s with acute or convalescent COVID-19. The CDR3 region has the DNA TGTGCCAGCAGACCTACAGGGGGAAGTCACAATGAGCAGTTCTTC. It encodes CASRPTGGSHNEQFF.